This TCR beta chain was observed in a study of Graves' ophthalmopathy and Graves' hyperthyroidism. As for the study in general: At the time of initial diagnosis and before any treatment, peripheral blood was collected. Study-level results: Most clonotypes expanded in thyroid above 0.001 frequency were present in blood too. Separation of ophthalmopathy from stable hyperthyroidism was achieved by a 13-signature model, at approximately 87% sensitivity and approximately 81% specificity.

J gave up 7 bases and V 4 bases, and 12 bases lay outside the gene matches. The CDR3 has 16 amino acids. With regard to this clonotype: Its matching antigen is unknown.

Amplification targeted the TCR beta CDR3 regions, with RNA transcripts as the source material. Scientists carried out first-round RT-PCR using HTBI primers and then a second-round multiplex PCR. Using its own MiXCR run on the multiplex PCR reads, TCRdb lists one record per CDR3 protein. The sample has about 150,000 distinct CDR3 sequences, over 35% seen once. The genes are TRBV12-3 or TRBV12-4 and TRBJ2-2; TRBD2 agrees at 7 bases. The clonotype was recovered from a woman between 40 and 50 years old with Graves' ophthalmopathy. Sequencing was done on a sample of peripheral blood. DNA of the CDR3: TGTGCCAGCAGTTCCCGCCTGACGGGAGGTGTCGGGGAGCTGTTTTTT. It translates to CASSSRLTGGVGELFF.